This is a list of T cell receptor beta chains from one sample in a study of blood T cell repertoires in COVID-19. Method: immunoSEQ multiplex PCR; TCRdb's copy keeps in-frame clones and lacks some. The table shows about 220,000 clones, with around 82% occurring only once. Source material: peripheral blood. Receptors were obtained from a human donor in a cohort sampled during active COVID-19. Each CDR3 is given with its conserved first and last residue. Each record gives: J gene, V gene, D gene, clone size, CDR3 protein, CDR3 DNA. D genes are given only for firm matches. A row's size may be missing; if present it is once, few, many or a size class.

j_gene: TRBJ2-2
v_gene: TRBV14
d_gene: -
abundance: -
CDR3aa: CASSQQGTGELFF
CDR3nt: TGTGCCAGCAGCCAACAGGGAACCGGGGAGCTGTTTTTT

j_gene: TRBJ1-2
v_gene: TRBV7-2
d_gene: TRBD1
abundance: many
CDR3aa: CASSLEGQGGYGYTF
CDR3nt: TGTGCCAGCAGCTTAGAGGGACAGGGCGGCTATGGCTACACCTTC

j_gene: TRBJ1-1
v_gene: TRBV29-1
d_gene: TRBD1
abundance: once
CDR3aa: CSVEDSRDRPTEAFF
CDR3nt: TGCAGCGTTGAAGATTCCAGGGACAGGCCCACTGAAGCTTTCTTT

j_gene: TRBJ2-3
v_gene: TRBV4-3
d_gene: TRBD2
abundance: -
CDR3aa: CASSQAGLAGRTDTQYF
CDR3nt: TGCGCCAGCAGCCAAGCGGGACTAGCGGGGCGCACAGATACGCAGTATTTT

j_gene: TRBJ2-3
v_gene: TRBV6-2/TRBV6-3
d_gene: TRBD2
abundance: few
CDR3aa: CASSVASGGVLDTQYF
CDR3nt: TGTGCCAGCAGCGTAGCTAGCGGGGGGGTCCTCGATACGCAGTATTTT

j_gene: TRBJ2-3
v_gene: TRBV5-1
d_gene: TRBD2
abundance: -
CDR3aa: CASSLGPSSGRGDTQYF
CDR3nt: TGCGCCAGCAGCTTGGGCCCATCTAGCGGGAGAGGTGATACGCAGTATTTT

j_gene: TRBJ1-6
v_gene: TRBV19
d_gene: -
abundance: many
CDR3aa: CASTQGWNSPLHF
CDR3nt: TGTGCCAGCACACAGGGTTGGAATTCACCCCTCCACTTT

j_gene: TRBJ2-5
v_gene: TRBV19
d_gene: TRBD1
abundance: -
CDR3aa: CASSIATGQQETQYF
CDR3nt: TGTGCCAGTAGTATAGCGACGGGACAGCAAGAGACCCAGTACTTC

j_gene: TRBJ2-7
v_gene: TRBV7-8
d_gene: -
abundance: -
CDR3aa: CASSMRQESYEQYF
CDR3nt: TGTGCCAGCAGCATGCGACAGGAGTCCTACGAGCAGTACTTC

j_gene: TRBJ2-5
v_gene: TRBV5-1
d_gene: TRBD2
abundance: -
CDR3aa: CASSSGTSAQLGGETQYF
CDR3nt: TGCGCCAGCAGCTCCGGGACTAGCGCTCAACTAGGGGGCGAGACCCAGTACTTC

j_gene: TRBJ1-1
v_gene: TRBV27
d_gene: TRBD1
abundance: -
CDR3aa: CASSLLRGQGATEAFF
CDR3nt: TGTGCCAGCAGTTTGCTTAGGGGACAGGGGGCCACTGAAGCTTTCTTT

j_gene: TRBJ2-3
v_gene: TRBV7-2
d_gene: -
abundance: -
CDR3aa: CASSFRTVGLRDTQYF
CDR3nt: TGTGCCAGCAGCTTCAGGACAGTCGGGCTCAGAGATACGCAGTATTTT

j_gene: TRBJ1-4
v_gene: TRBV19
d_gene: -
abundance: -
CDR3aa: CASSPGDISNEKLFF
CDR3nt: TGTGCCAGTAGTCCTGGGGACATCTCTAATGAAAAACTGTTTTTT

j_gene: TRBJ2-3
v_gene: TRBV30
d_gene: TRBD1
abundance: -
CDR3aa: CAWSPGQGATDTQYF
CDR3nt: TGTGCCTGGAGTCCCGGACAGGGGGCAACAGATACGCAGTATTTT

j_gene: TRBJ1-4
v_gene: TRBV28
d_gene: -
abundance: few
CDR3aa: CASSSSRRGTNEKLFF
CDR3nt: TGTGCCAGCAGTTCGTCACGCAGGGGAACTAATGAAAAACTGTTTTTT

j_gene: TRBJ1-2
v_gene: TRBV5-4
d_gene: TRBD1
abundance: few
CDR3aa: CASSLQGADYGYTF
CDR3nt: TGTGCCAGCAGCTTACAGGGGGCTGACTATGGCTACACCTTC

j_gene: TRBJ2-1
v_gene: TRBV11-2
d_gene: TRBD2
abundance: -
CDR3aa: CASSLTSGPYNEQFF
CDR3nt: TGTGCCAGCAGCCTTACTAGCGGACCCTACAATGAGCAGTTCTTC

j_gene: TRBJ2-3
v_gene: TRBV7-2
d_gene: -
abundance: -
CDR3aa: CASSRTRSTDTQYF
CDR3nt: TGTGCCAGCAGCCGGACAAGATCCACAGATACGCAGTATTTT

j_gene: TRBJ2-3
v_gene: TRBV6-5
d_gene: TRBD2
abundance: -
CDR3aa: CASTPTSGGPDTQYF
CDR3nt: TGTGCCAGCACCCCGACTAGCGGGGGGCCGGATACGCAGTATTTT

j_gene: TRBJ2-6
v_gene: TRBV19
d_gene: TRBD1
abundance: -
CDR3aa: CASSPYGQGYNVLTF
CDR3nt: TGTGCCAGTAGTCCCTATGGACAGGGCTACAACGTCCTGACTTTC

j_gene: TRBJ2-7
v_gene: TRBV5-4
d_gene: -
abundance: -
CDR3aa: CASSLDRSSYEQYF
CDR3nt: TGTGCCAGCAGCTTGGACAGAAGCTCCTACGAGCAGTACTTC

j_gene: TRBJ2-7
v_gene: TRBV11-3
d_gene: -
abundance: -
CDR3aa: CASSLGSTGGHEQYF
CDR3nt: TGTGCCAGCAGCTTAGGGTCGACAGGCGGACACGAGCAGTACTTC

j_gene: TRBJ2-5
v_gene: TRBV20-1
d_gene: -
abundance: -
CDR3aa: CSVISETQYF
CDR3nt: TGCAGTGTCATTTCAGAGACCCAGTACTTC

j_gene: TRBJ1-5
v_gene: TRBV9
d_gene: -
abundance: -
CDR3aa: CASSVEGSGGQPQHF
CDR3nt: TGTGCCAGCAGCGTAGAAGGATCGGGGGGTCAGCCCCAGCATTTT

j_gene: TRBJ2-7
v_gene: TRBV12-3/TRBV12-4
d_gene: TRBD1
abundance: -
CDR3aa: CASRGDRSYEQYF
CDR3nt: TGTGCCAGCAGAGGGGACAGGAGCTACGAGCAGTACTTC

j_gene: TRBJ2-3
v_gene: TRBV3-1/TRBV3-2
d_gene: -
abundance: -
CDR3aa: CASSQDQVSTDTQYF
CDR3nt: TGTGCCAGCAGCCAAGATCAGGTTAGCACAGATACGCAGTATTTT

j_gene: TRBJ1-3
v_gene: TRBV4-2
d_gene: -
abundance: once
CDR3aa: CASSQDEGSGNTIYF
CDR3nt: TGTGCCAGCAGCCAAGACGAGGGTTCTGGAAACACCATATATTTT

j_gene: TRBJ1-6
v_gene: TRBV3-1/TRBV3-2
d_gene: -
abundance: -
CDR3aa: CASAALRDSPLHF
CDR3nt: TGTGCCAGCGCGGCCCTCCGAGACTCACCCCTCCACTTT

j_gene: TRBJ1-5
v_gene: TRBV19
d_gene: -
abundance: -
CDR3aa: CASSIRRRSNQPQHF
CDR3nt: TGTGCCAGTAGTATTAGGAGGAGAAGCAATCAGCCCCAGCATTTT

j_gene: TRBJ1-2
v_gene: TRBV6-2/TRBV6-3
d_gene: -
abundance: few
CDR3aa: CASSYSATIKSYGYTF
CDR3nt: TGTGCCAGCAGTTACTCGGCAACAATAAAGTCCTATGGCTACACCTTC

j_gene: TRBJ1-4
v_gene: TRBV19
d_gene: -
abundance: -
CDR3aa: CASNQGGTNEKLFF
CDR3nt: TGTGCCAGTAACCAAGGGGGAACTAATGAAAAACTGTTTTTT

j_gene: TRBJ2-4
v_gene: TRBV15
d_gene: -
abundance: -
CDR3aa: CATSRDAQLAKNIQYF
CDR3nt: TGTGCCACCAGCAGAGATGCTCAACTAGCCAAAAACATTCAGTACTTC

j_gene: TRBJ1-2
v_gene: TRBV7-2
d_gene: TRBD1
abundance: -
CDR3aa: CASSSETGGGYTF
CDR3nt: TGTGCCAGCAGCTCTGAGACAGGGGGTGGCTACACCTTC

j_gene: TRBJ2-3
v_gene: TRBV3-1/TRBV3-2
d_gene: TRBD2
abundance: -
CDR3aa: CASSQGLAGADTQYF
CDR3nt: TGTGCCAGCAGCCAAGGGCTAGCGGGAGCAGATACGCAGTATTTT

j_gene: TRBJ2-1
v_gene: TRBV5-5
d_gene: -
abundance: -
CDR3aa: CASSYTGYSEQFF
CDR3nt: TGTGCCAGCAGTTATACTGGGTACAGTGAGCAGTTCTTC

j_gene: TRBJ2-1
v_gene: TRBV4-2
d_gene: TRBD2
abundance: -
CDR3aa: CASSQGGLAGGPGSYNEQFF
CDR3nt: TGTGCCAGCAGCCAAGGAGGGCTAGCGGGGGGGCCGGGGTCCTACAATGAGCAGTTCTTC

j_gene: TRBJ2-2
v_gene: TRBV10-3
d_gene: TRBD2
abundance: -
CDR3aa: CATVGLADTGELFF
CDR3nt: TGTGCCACCGTTGGACTAGCGGACACCGGGGAGCTGTTTTTT

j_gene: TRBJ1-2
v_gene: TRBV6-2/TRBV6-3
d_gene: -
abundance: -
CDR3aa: CASSYSQGISGYTF
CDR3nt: TGTGCCAGCAGTTACTCTCAGGGGATAAGCGGCTACACCTTC

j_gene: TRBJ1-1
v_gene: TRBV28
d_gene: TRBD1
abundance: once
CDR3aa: CASTYLFTGAGDAFF
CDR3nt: TGTGCCAGCACTTACCTCTTCACAGGGGCTGGTGACGCTTTCTTT

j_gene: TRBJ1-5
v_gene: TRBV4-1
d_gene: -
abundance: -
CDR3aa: CASSQDTPLSQPQHF
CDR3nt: TGCGCCAGCAGCCAAGACACCCCCCTCAGTCAGCCCCAGCATTTT

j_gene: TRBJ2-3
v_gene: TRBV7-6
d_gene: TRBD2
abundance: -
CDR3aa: CASSLEASGVSDTQYF
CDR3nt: TGTGCCAGCAGCTTAGAAGCTAGCGGGGTATCAGATACGCAGTATTTT

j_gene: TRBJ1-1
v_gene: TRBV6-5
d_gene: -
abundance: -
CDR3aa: CASSYASRGGTEAFF
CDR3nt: TGTGCCAGCAGTTACGCGTCCAGGGGCGGCACTGAAGCTTTCTTT

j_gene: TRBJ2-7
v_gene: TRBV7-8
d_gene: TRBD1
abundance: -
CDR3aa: CASSLLRGRSGEQYF
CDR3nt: TGTGCCAGCAGCTTATTAAGGGGGCGATCTGGGGAGCAGTACTTC

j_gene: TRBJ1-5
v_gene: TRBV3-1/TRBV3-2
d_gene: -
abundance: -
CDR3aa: CASSRTGGRNQPQHF
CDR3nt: TGTGCCAGCAGCCGAACGGGGGGAAGGAATCAGCCCCAGCATTTT

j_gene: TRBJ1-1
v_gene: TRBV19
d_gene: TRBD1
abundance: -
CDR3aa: CASSRQGNTEAFF
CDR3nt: TGTGCCAGTAGTAGACAGGGGAACACTGAAGCTTTCTTT

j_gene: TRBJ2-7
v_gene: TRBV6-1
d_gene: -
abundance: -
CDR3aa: CASSETVYEQYF
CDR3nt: TGTGCCAGCAGTGAAACAGTATACGAGCAGTACTTC

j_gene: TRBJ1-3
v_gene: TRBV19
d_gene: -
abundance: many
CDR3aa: CASRTAYSGNTIYF
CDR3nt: TGTGCCAGTAGGACAGCATACTCTGGAAACACCATATATTTT